This TCR beta chain was recorded in a study of T cells in Graves' hyperthyroidism and ophthalmopathy. Study-wide background: Specimen type is peripheral blood, collected at initial diagnosis prior to any treatment.

RNA transcripts served as the template for amplifying TCR beta CDR3 regions. The HTBI primer set served for first-round RT-PCR of the TCR CDR3. TCRdb redid the calling of the multiplex PCR reads with MiXCR, one entry per CDR3 protein. The repertoire holds under 350,000 distinct CDR3 sequences, with roughly 18% as singletons. Diagnosis of hyperthyroidism was new in patients aged 18 to 65, and its duration was under 2 months. On the basis of clinical symptoms, serum thyroxine and TRAb, thyroid ultrasound and orbital computed tomography, diagnoses were made. The authors took PBMCs from 10 ml fresh peripheral blood. Trimming left V 3 bases short and J 6 bases short, with 3 bases between. Germline loops: CDR1 MDHEN, CDR2 SYDVKM. CDR3 length equals 11 residues.

Sequencing was carried out using blood. The source of this sequence is a woman aged 50 to 60 with Graves' hyperthyroidism. This chain connects TRBV28 to TRBJ2-4; no clear D gene. The CDR3 DNA reads as TGTGCCAGCAGTTTCGGAAACATTCAGTACTTC. Protein sequence: CASSFGNIQYF.